This T cell receptor beta chain is from a study of blood T cell repertoires in COVID-19. Study-wide context: Sites in the United States, Italy and Spain provided acute and convalescent COVID-19 samples.

The table lists this clone with many counts. This CDR3 region has 17 residues. Trimming removed 4 bases from V and 3 bases from J; junction bases left unmatched: 6. Germline values: CDR1 SGHDT, CDR2 YYEEEE. The protocol was immunoSEQ multiplex PCR, while the TCRdb copy is restricted to in-frame clones and leaves out a portion. Of some 120,000 clones in the sample, less than 90% were seen once. The sample taken for sequencing was peripheral blood. The TCR originated in a woman aged 30 to 39 who had recovered from COVID-19. The chain employs TRBV5-6 and TRBJ2-1, with 14 bases identical to TRBD2. This CDR3 reads CASSPGLAGDYYNEQFF. The CDR3 bases are TGTGCCAGCAGCCCGGGACTAGCGGGAGACTACTACAATGAGCAGTTCTTC. Together with reference TRBV5-6 and TRBJ2-1, the CDR3 gives the full variable domain: DAGVTQSPTHLIKTRGQQVTLRCSPKSGHDTVSWYQQALGQGPQFIFQYYEEEERQRGNFPDRFSGHQFPNYSSELNVNALLLGDSALYLCASSPGLAGDYYNEQFFGPGTRLTVL.